This T cell receptor beta chain was sequenced in a study of early T cells in non-severe SARS-CoV-2 infection. Whole-study context: Alpha and beta chains were unpaired, from unsorted whole-blood bulk RNA. Study-wide points: Database matching using VDJdb favored anti-spike CD8 responses, with private and CD4 specificities left missing.

On this clonotype: Its antigen remains unidentified.

Germline V gene data show CDR1 as MNHNS and CDR2 as SASEGT. The CDR3 is made up of 14 amino acids. The V gene lost 6 bases and the J gene lost 1 base, with 12 bases spanning the gap. Unique molecular identifiers tagged individual cDNA molecules. Via MiXCR, TCRdb re-called the 5' RACE reads, giving one row per CDR3 protein. The sample carries roughly 34,000 distinct CDR3 sequences, over 5% recorded once. The chain recombines TRBV6-1 with TRBJ2-5, with D perhaps matching TRBD1 (6 bases). Sequenced material: whole blood. The sequence came from an adult who was a healthcare worker with PCR-confirmed SARS-CoV-2 infection or an uninfected control (not recorded which). The CDR3 sequence: CASRMMTGQETQYF. CDR3 in DNA: TGTGCCAGCAGGATGATGACAGGCCAAGAGACCCAGTACTTC.